The 17 T cell receptor beta chains presented below share a single source sample, sequenced in a study of CD4 T cells in relation to SARS-CoV-2 and coronaviruses. Their antigen targets remain unknown. Unexposed donor CD4+ T cells date from about 2011-2018, before the COVID-19 pandemic. Isolation of CD4+ T cells took place after roughly nine days in culture. Repertoires were generated with immunoSEQ multiplex PCR, while TCRdb's copy carries only in-frame clones and drops some. The sample contains about 21,000 clones, less than 85% of which appear only once. Specimen: CD4+ T cells from PBMCs, cultured in vitro. These TCRs come from a human donor in good health.

A single count supports this clone. V gene TRBV18 combines with J gene TRBJ2-3; 8 positions match TRBD1. V lost 7 bases, J lost 2 bases, and 17 bases stayed unmatched. CDR3 length: 18 residues. Germline CDR1 is KGHSH and CDR2 is LQKENI. The CDR3 region is CASLRQGSTSRFTDTQYF. The CDR3 DNA reads TGTGCCAGCTTACGACAGGGGTCCACATCCCGATTCACAGATACGCAGTATTTT.

The rearrangement uses TRBV9 and TRBJ2-1; 8 bases fit TRBD2. V shed 5 bases and J 2 bases; nucleotides not matched to a gene: 6. The germline V gene encodes CDR1 SGDLS and CDR2 YYNGEE. This CDR3 has 15 residues. CDR3 sequence: CASSQTSGTYNEQFF. The CDR3 DNA reads as TGTGCCAGCAGTCAAACTAGCGGAACCTACAATGAGCAGTTCTTC.

This chain links TRBV5-1 with TRBJ1-4; D gene uncertain. V lost 2 bases, J lost 0 bases, and 11 bases lay in between. The CDR3 totals 16 residues. Germline V lookup: CDR1 SGHRS, CDR2 YFSETQ. The CDR3: CASSFSGPATNEKLFF. CDR3 nucleotide sequence: TGCGCCAGCAGCTTCTCCGGCCCTGCAACTAATGAAAAACTGTTTTTT.

The chain uses TRBV5-1 and TRBJ1-1; maybe TRBD1 (5 bases). The CDR3 is made up of 13 amino acids. Per germline, CDR1 SGHRS and CDR2 YFSETQ. Trimming cost V 2 bases and J 5 bases, with 10 bases left between them. CDR3 residues: CASSFRGGTEAFF. The CDR3 DNA sequence: TGCGCCAGCAGCTTCCGGGGGGGGACTGAAGCTTTCTTT.

This rearrangement joins TRBV9 to TRBJ2-1; 9 bases match TRBD2. Germline V gene lookup returns CDR1 SGDLS and CDR2 YYNGEE. V was pared by 4 bases and J by 2 bases, with 4 bases of the junction left unmatched. This CDR3 is built from 15 residues. The CDR3 region has the DNA TGTGCCAGCAGCCTGACTAGCGGAACCTACAATGAGCAGTTCTTC. Translation: CASSLTSGTYNEQFF. Looking up the rest from reference TRBV9 and TRBJ2-1 gives the full variable domain: DSGVTQTPKHLITATGQRVTLRCSPRSGDLSVYWYQQSLDQGLQFLIQYYNGEERAKGNILERFSAQQFPDLHSELNLSSLELGDSALYFCASSLTSGTYNEQFFGPGTRLTVL.

In this sample, this clone turned up a few times. V gene TRBV12-3 or TRBV12-4 combines with J gene TRBJ1-4; possible D gene TRBD1, 5 bases. Trimming left V 4 bases short and J 10 bases short, with 13 bases between. This CDR3 spans 13 amino acids. CDR3 in amino acids: CASSSWDPIKLFF. DNA for the CDR3: TGTGCCAGCAGTTCCTGGGACCCGATAAAACTGTTTTTT.

This clone was picked up a small number of times. The chain couples TRBV14 to TRBJ1-1, with 8 bases that match TRBD1. The CDR3 runs to 18 residues. Germline values: CDR1 SGHDN, CDR2 FVKESK. V was pared by 4 bases and J by 0 bases, with 13 bases of the junction left unmatched. CDR3 nucleotides: TGTGCCAGCAGCCTCTGGACAGGGCTATCTGGACTGAACACTGAAGCTTTCTTT. It codes for CASSLWTGLSGLNTEAFF. Complete variable domain (other parts from reference TRBV14 and TRBJ1-1): EAGVTQFPSHSVIEKGQTVTLRCDPISGHDNLYWYRRVMGKEIKFLLHFVKESKQDESGMPNNRFLAERTGGTYSTLKVQPAELEDSGVYFCASSLWTGLSGLNTEAFFGQGTRLTVV.

The CDR3 protein is CAWSHAGEKSPLHF. The CDR3 DNA reads as TGTGCCTGGAGCCACGCGGGAGAAAAGTCACCCCTCCACTTT. This chain joins TRBV30 and TRBJ1-6; D unresolved. The CDR3 extends over 14 amino acids. V lost 3 bases and J 10 bases, leaving 16 bases between the germline ends. Germline values: CDR1 GTSNPN, CDR2 SVGIG (reference sequence).

This clone has more than one count but fewer than ten. The gene calls are TRBV2 and TRBJ1-2; D ambiguous. Deletions cut 3 bases from V and 2 bases from J, with 7 bases between. In germline, CDR1 is SNHLY, CDR2 FYNNEI. The CDR3 length is 13 residues. In DNA, the CDR3 is TGTGCCAGCAGTGAGAAACAGAACTATGGCTACACCTTC. This gives the protein CASSEKQNYGYTF.

The chain combines TRBV24-1 with TRBJ1-2, with 8 bases identical to TRBD1. J lost 3 bases, V lost 5 bases, and 4 bases had no gene match. CDR3 length: 14 amino acids. Germline V gene sequence: CDR1 KGHDR, CDR2 SFDVKD. The CDR3 sequence is CATSGGQGYYGYTF. CDR3 DNA: TGTGCCACCAGTGGTGGACAGGGTTACTATGGCTACACCTTC.

This chain connects TRBV18 to TRBJ2-5; the match to TRBD2 covers 13 bases. CDR3 length equals 16 residues. The trim removed 3 bases at V and 5 bases at J, leaving 6 bases unmatched. Germline CDR1 reads KGHSH; CDR2 reads LQKENI. The CDR3 nucleotides are TGTGCCAGCTCACCTCGGACTAGCGGGAGCTTGGAGACCCAGTACTTC. Its translation: CASSPRTSGSLETQYF. Full variable domain (missing parts from reference TRBV18 and TRBJ2-5): NAGVMQNPRHLVRRRGQEARLRCSPMKGHSHVYWYRQLPEEGLKFMVYLQKENIIDESGMPKERFSAEFPKEGPSILRIQQVVRGDSAAYFCASSPRTSGSLETQYFGPGTRLLVL.

The chain is built from TRBV29-1 and TRBJ2-2, with D maybe TRBD1 (6 bases). Per the germline V gene, CDR1 is SQVTM and CDR2 is ANQGSEA. This CDR3 contains 14 residues. Trimming took off 7 bases at V and 0 bases at J, with 12 bases between the two ends. The CDR3: CSAGQFANTGELFF. The CDR3 DNA reads as TGCAGCGCTGGACAGTTCGCGAACACCGGGGAGCTGTTTTTT.

The chain recombines TRBV9 with TRBJ2-5; D remains unclear. Germline values: CDR1 SGDLS, CDR2 YYNGEE. V lost 0 bases to trimming and J lost 5 bases, with 5 bases between them. The CDR3 totals 12 residues. This CDR3 reads CASSVGYETQYF. CDR3 nucleotide sequence: TGTGCCAGCAGCGTAGGTTATGAGACCCAGTACTTC. Full variable domain (outside the CDR3, taken from reference TRBV9 and TRBJ2-5): DSGVTQTPKHLITATGQRVTLRCSPRSGDLSVYWYQQSLDQGLQFLIQYYNGEERAKGNILERFSAQQFPDLHSELNLSSLELGDSALYFCASSVGYETQYFGPGTRLLVL.

This chain uses TRBV7-7 with TRBJ2-2; unclear D gene. The V end lost 1 base, the J end lost 2 bases, and 5 bases lay between the germline ends. The germline V gene has CDR1 SSHAT and CDR2 FNYEAQ (reference sequence). The CDR3 consists of 14 residues. CDR3 sequence: CASSLGQNTGELFF. In DNA, the CDR3 is TGTGCCAGCAGCTTAGGGCAAAACACCGGGGAGCTGTTTTTT.

The J gene is TRBJ2-3, the V gene TRBV5-1, with 10 bases lining up with TRBD1. In germline, CDR1 is SGHRS, CDR2 YFSETQ. CDR3 size: 15 residues. The V gene end was trimmed by 4 bases and the J gene end by 2 bases; junction bases not matched to a gene: 4. The CDR3 sequence is CASSGGTGATDTQYF. CDR3 sequence (DNA): TGCGCCAGCAGCGGGGGGACAGGGGCCACAGATACGCAGTATTTT.

The CDR3 region has the DNA TGTGCCAGCTCACCATTAGGTGGCAGTCCTAACTATGGCTACACCTTC. As protein: CASSPLGGSPNYGYTF. The V gene is TRBV18, the J gene TRBJ1-2; no definite D call. The CDR3 loop spans 16 amino acids. V gave up 2 bases and J gave up 0 bases, with 13 bases separating them. Germline V lookup: CDR1 KGHSH, CDR2 LQKENI.

The chain links TRBV24-1 to TRBJ1-5; TRBD1 is a possible D gene (6 bases). The germline V gene encodes CDR1 KGHDR and CDR2 SFDVKD. The CDR3 has 15 amino acids. V lost 4 bases and J 0 bases, leaving 9 bases between the germline ends. CDR3 coding DNA: TGTGCCACCAGTGAGGGACAAAATAGCAATCAGCCCCAGCATTTT. It yields the protein CATSEGQNSNQPQHF.